These 24 T cell receptor beta chains were sequenced from one sample in a study of control samples from healthy donors and cancer patients. Sequencing used immunoSEQ multiplex PCR; TCRdb keeps in-frame clones, though not all of them. The table has about 140,000 clones, less than 90% seen once; the top ten hold about 9%. Sequencing was carried out using blood. Receptor source: a woman in her twenties or thirties in good health.

The rearrangement uses TRBV30 and TRBJ1-5; D is ambiguous. Germline values: CDR1 GTSNPN, CDR2 SVGIG (reference sequence). Between the trimmed V and J ends, which lost 2 bases and 0 bases, there was a span of 11 bases. There are 15 residues in the CDR3. For the CDR3, the DNA is TGTGCCTGGAGTATCGGCGGGCGTAGCAATCAGCCCCAGCATTTT. Protein product: CAWSIGGRSNQPQHF.

The chain has TRBV5-5 and TRBJ2-1; D call uncertain. The V end was cut by 1 base, the J end by 0 bases, with 11 bases between. This CDR3 spans 16 amino acids. CDR1 and CDR2 (germline): SGHKS, YYEKEE (reference sequence). CDR3 loop: CASSLFPSDSYNEQFF. For the CDR3, the DNA is TGTGCCAGCAGCTTGTTTCCTTCCGACTCCTACAATGAGCAGTTCTTC.

This clone has only one observation. The V and J genes are TRBV12-5 and TRBJ1-5; the match to TRBD1 covers 7 bases. The J segment lost 0 bases and the V segment lost 6 bases, leaving 11 bases of the junction unmatched. CDR3 length equals 17 residues. The germline CDR1 and CDR2 sequences are LGHNT and FRNRAP. The CDR3 reads CASGLPLDRASNQPQHF. CDR3 sequence (DNA): TGTGCTAGTGGCCTCCCCCTTGACAGGGCTAGCAATCAGCCCCAGCATTTT.

The J gene is TRBJ2-3, the V gene TRBV28; 7 nucleotides agree with TRBD2. Germline assignment: CDR1 MDHEN and CDR2 SYDVKM. Trimming took 2 bases from V and 4 from J; bases not matched to a gene: 0. This CDR3 comprises 13 residues. CDR3: CASSLGGADTQYF. The CDR3 coding sequence is TGTGCCAGCAGTTTAGGGGGGGCAGATACGCAGTATTTT.

The chain couples TRBV6-5 to TRBJ1-1; no clear D. This CDR3 contains 13 residues. Germline CDR1 and CDR2: MNHEY and SVGAGI. V lost 7 bases, J lost 1 base, and 10 bases lay in between. The CDR3 loop is CASKPGRNTEAFF. CDR3 nucleotide sequence: TGTGCCAGCAAGCCGGGGAGGAACACTGAAGCTTTCTTT.

The gene calls are TRBV5-4 and TRBJ1-2; D unclear. This CDR3 contains 16 residues. The V gene lost 4 bases and the J gene lost 3 bases, with 19 bases spanning the gap. Germline CDR1 is SGHNT and CDR2 is YYREEE (reference sequence). Written as DNA, the CDR3 is TGTGCCAGCAGCCCGCCCCGGATCGGTATTCACTATGGCTACACCTTC. Protein sequence: CASSPPRIGIHYGYTF.

CDR3 region: CASSLIGDTGSYEQYF. The CDR3 DNA reads as TGTGCCAGCAGCTTAATAGGGGACACGGGATCCTACGAGCAGTACTTC. The chain joins TRBV7-2 to TRBJ2-7; TRBD1 might be the D (6 bases). In germline, CDR1 is SGHTA, CDR2 FQGNSA. Trimming stripped 2 bases from V and 1 base from J, with 15 bases between. The CDR3 extends over 16 amino acids.

This chain uses TRBV6-1 with TRBJ2-1; no reliable D call. The germline V gene has CDR1 MNHNS and CDR2 SASEGT. CDR3 length equals 15 residues. The V end lost 2 bases, the J end lost 2 bases, and 10 bases lay between the germline ends. CDR3 DNA: TGTGCCAGCAGTGAACCGGGTATGACCTACAATGAGCAGTTCTTC. The encoded protein is CASSEPGMTYNEQFF.

The gene calls are TRBV11-2 and TRBJ2-5, with D perhaps matching TRBD1 (5 bases). CDR3 length: 15 residues. The ends were cut back, 1 base at V and 5 bases at J, with 14 bases in the middle. Germline V lookup: CDR1 SGHAT, CDR2 FQNNGV. The DNA of the CDR3 is TGTGCCAGCAGCTTAGTTCTCAGGCCAGGGGAGACCCAGTACTTC. Translation gives CASSLVLRPGETQYF. The full variable domain, in which reference TRBV11-2 and TRBJ2-5 provide the parts outside the CDR3, is EAGVAQSPRYKIIEKRQSVAFWCNPISGHATLYWYQQILGQGPKLLIQFQNNGVVDDSQLPKDRFSAERLKGVDSTLKIQPAKLEDSAVYLCASSLVLRPGETQYFGPGTRLLVL.

This sequence joins TRBV2 and TRBJ2-7, with D unresolved. The CDR3 length is 15 residues. Trimming took 10 bases from V and 4 from J, leaving 23 bases between them. Germline lookup yields CDR1 SNHLY and CDR2 FYNNEI. The CDR3 DNA follows: TGTGCCACCTATCTCGTTGAACACACCCTTTACGAGCAGTACTTC. The encoded protein is CATYLVEHTLYEQYF.

The chain joins TRBV5-1 to TRBJ2-7, with 12 bases that match TRBD1. Germline values: CDR1 SGHRS, CDR2 YFSETQ. V lost 5 bases to trimming and J lost 7 bases; unmatched junction nucleotides: 13. There are 16 residues in the CDR3. The CDR3 sequence is CASRALTGTGGREQYF. DNA for the CDR3: TGCGCCAGCAGGGCTTTGACCGGGACAGGGGGCAGGGAGCAGTACTTC. The entire variable domain, with the rest obtained from reference TRBV5-1 and TRBJ2-7, is as follows: KAGVTQTPRYLIKTRGQQVTLSCSPISGHRSVSWYQQTPGQGLQFLFEYFSETQRNKGNFPGRFSGRQFSNSRSEMNVSTLELGDSALYLCASRALTGTGGREQYFGPGTRLTVT.

This clone was picked up one time. This chain uses TRBV6-5 with TRBJ1-1; D is ambiguous. CDR1 is MNHEY and CDR2 is SVGAGI in the germline V gene. Trimming took 5 bases from V and 1 from J, leaving 11 bases between them. The CDR3 totals 14 residues. CDR3 sequence (DNA): TGTGCCAGCAGTAGTCACTACCAGAACACTGAAGCTTTCTTT. It translates to CASSSHYQNTEAFF.

This chain connects TRBV29-1 to TRBJ2-2, with D perhaps given as TRBD1 or TRBD2 (5 bases each). V lost 5 bases and J lost 1, with 14 bases in between. Germline V lookup: CDR1 SQVTM, CDR2 ANQGSEA. The CDR3 spans 15 residues. CDR3 DNA: TGCAGCGTTAAGGTTGGGGGTCTGAACACCGGGGAGCTGTTTTTT. Its protein product is CSVKVGGLNTGELFF.

The chain recombines TRBV5-5 with TRBJ2-6, with 9 bases fitting TRBD1. V lost 4 bases to trimming and J lost 1 base; unmatched junction nucleotides: 9. Germline lookup yields CDR1 SGHKS and CDR2 YYEKEE (reference sequence). This CDR3 is 18 amino acids long. The chain's CDR3 is CASSQNRGPSSGANVLTF. CDR3 bases: TGTGCCAGCAGCCAAAACAGGGGGCCGTCATCTGGGGCCAACGTCCTGACTTTC.

The chain carries TRBV7-8 and TRBJ1-5; D uncertain. V lost 1 base to trimming and J lost 4 bases, with 5 bases between them. Germline V lookup: CDR1 SGHVS, CDR2 FQNEAQ. This CDR3 spans 13 amino acids. The CDR3 DNA reads as TGTGCCAGCAGCTTAGTGGGGAATCAGCCCCAGCATTTT. Translated: CASSLVGNQPQHF.

This clone showed up just once. This chain uses TRBV5-4 with TRBJ2-7; 9 nucleotides align to TRBD1. V was pared by 4 bases and J by 4 bases, with 6 bases of the junction left unmatched. The germline V gene encodes CDR1 SGHNT and CDR2 YYREEE (reference sequence). This CDR3 has 14 amino acids. This CDR3 is CASSRGQGIYEQYF. For the CDR3, the DNA is TGTGCCAGCAGCAGGGGACAGGGTATATACGAGCAGTACTTC.

The CDR3, as DNA: TGTGCCAGCAGCCCCCGAATCGGGACCCAGTACTTC. Encoded protein: CASSPRIGTQYF. The V call is TRBV7-8, the J call TRBJ2-5, with unresolved D. This CDR3 spans 12 amino acids. The V and J ends lost 5 bases and 7 bases respectively, with 11 bases between them. Germline V gene data show CDR1 as SGHVS and CDR2 as FQNEAQ.

The chain joins TRBV2 to TRBJ2-3, with D uncertain. Between the trimmed V and J ends, which lost 7 bases and 0 bases, there was a span of 5 bases. The CDR3 consists of 12 residues. Germline-derived CDR1 and CDR2 are SNHLY and FYNNEI. The CDR3 DNA sequence: TGTGCCAGCACGAGTAGCACAGATACGCAGTATTTT. Encoded protein: CASTSSTDTQYF.

The chain joins TRBV12-3 or TRBV12-4 to TRBJ2-7, with TRBD2 identical over 7 bases. This CDR3 has 13 amino acids. J gave up 3 bases and V 6 bases, and 5 bases lay outside the gene matches. The CDR3 DNA reads TGTGCCAGCAGCTTTGGGGGGGGCTACGAGCAGTACTTC. Residues: CASSFGGGYEQYF.

This chain links TRBV18 with TRBJ1-1; TRBD1 aligns across 7 bases. Germline V gene sequence: CDR1 KGHSH, CDR2 LQKENI. J gave up 3 bases and V 2 bases, and 0 bases lay outside the gene matches. The CDR3 loop spans 13 amino acids. In nucleotides, the CDR3 is TGTGCCAGCTCACCAGGGACAGACACTGAAGCTTTCTTT. Residues: CASSPGTDTEAFF. Full variable domain (missing parts from reference TRBV18 and TRBJ1-1): NAGVMQNPRHLVRRRGQEARLRCSPMKGHSHVYWYRQLPEEGLKFMVYLQKENIIDESGMPKERFSAEFPKEGPSILRIQQVVRGDSAAYFCASSPGTDTEAFFGQGTRLTVV.

The chain has TRBV7-3 and TRBJ2-1; TRBD2 aligns across 8 bases. This CDR3 is 14 amino acids long. The J segment lost 3 bases and the V segment lost 8 bases, leaving 6 bases of the junction unmatched. Germline loops: CDR1 SGHTA, CDR2 FQGTGA. The CDR3 sequence is CASGGSGNYNEQFF. DNA for the CDR3: TGTGCCAGCGGTGGTAGCGGGAACTACAATGAGCAGTTCTTC.

The V gene is TRBV7-2, the J gene TRBJ2-5; 7 nucleotides align to TRBD1. V lost 5 bases, J lost 2 bases, and 5 bases stayed unmatched. The CDR3 sequence is 14 residues long. Per germline, CDR1 SGHTA and CDR2 FQGNSA. The CDR3 here is CASSREGQQETQYF. CDR3 nucleotides: TGTGCCAGCAGCCGCGAGGGACAGCAAGAGACCCAGTACTTC. Variable domain in full (rest from reference TRBV7-2 and TRBJ2-5): GAGVSQSPSNKVTEKGKDVELRCDPISGHTALYWYRQSLGQGLEFLIYFQGNSAPDKSGLPSDRFSAERTGGSVSTLTIQRTQQEDSAVYLCASSREGQQETQYFGPGTRLLVL.

J is TRBJ2-1 and V is TRBV10-3; the match to TRBD2 covers 13 bases. The CDR3 consists of 18 residues. V dropped 6 bases and J dropped 4; count of bases not matched to a gene: 12. In germline, CDR1 is ENHRY, CDR2 SYGVKD. The CDR3 region is CAIRSGTSGTTPYNEQFF. The DNA for the CDR3 is TGTGCCATCAGAAGCGGGACTAGCGGGACAACCCCTTACAATGAGCAGTTCTTC.

The chain recombines TRBV4-2 with TRBJ1-3; D remains ambiguous. Germline assignment: CDR1 LGHNA and CDR2 YNFKEQ. V was cut by 1 base and J by 1 base, with 8 bases left in between. The CDR3 length is 15 residues. The CDR3 DNA follows: TGTGCCAGCAGCCAAGCCCCGGGGTCTGGAAACACCATATATTTT. Its protein product is CASSQAPGSGNTIYF.